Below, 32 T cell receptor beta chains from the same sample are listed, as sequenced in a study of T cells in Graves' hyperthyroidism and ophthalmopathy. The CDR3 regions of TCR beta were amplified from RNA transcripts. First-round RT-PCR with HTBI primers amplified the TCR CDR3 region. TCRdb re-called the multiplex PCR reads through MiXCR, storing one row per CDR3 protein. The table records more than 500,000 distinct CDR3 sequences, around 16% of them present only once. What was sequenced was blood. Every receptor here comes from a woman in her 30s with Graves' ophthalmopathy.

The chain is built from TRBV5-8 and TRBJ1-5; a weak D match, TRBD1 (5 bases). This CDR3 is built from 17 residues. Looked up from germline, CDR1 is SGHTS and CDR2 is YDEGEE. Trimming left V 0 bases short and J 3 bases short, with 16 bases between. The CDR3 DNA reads TGTGCCAGCAGCTTGGATCTCAGTCGGGACTTCAATCAGCCCCAGCATTTT. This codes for CASSLDLSRDFNQPQHF.

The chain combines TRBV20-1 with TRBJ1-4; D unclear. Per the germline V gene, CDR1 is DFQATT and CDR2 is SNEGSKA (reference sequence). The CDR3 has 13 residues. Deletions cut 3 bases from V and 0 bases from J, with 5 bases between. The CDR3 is CSASKATNEKLFF. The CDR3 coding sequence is TGCAGTGCTAGTAAAGCAACTAATGAAAAACTGTTTTTT.

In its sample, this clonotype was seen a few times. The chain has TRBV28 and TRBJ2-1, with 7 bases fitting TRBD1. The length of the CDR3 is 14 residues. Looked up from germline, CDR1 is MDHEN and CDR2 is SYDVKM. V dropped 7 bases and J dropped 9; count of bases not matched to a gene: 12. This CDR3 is CASKGQRYGGEQFF. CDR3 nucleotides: TGTGCCAGCAAGGGACAGAGGTATGGAGGTGAGCAGTTCTTC.

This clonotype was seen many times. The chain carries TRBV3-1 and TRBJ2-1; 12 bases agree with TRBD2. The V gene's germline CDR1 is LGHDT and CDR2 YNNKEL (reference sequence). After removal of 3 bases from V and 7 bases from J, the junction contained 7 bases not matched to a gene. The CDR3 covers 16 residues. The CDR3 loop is CASSHATSGGRNEQFF. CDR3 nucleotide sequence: TGTGCCAGCAGCCACGCAACTAGCGGGGGGAGGAATGAGCAGTTCTTC.

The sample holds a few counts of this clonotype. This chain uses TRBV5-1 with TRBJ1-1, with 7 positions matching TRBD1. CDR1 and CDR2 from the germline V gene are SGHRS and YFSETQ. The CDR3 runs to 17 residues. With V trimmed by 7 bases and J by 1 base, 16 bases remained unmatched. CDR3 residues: CASQSLLPGGGNTEAFF. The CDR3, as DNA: TGCGCCAGCCAAAGCCTTCTCCCAGGGGGAGGGAACACTGAAGCTTTCTTT.

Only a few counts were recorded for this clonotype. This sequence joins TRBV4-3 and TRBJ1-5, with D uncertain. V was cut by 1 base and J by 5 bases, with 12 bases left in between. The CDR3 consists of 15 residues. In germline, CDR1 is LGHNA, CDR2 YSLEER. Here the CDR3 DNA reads TGCGCCAGCAGCCAAGGCGCGGCAGTTCATCAGCCCCAGCATTTT. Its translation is CASSQGAAVHQPQHF.

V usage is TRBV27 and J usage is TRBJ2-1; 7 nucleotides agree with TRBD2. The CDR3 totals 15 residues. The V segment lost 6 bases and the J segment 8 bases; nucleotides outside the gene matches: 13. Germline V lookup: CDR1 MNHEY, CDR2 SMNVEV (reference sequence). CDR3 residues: CASRPIDGRKDEQFF. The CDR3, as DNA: TGTGCCAGCAGACCAATTGACGGGAGGAAGGATGAGCAGTTCTTC.

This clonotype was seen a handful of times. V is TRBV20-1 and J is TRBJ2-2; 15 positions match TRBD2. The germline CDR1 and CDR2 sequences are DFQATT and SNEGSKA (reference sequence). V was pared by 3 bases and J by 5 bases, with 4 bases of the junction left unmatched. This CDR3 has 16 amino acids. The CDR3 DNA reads TGCAGTGCTAGTGGACTAGCGGGAGGGCCAACCGGGGAGCTGTTTTTT. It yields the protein CSASGLAGGPTGELFF.

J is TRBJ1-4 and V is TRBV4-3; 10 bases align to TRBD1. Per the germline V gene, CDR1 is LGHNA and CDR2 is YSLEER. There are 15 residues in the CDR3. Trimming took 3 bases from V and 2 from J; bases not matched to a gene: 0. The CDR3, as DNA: TGCGCCAGCAGCCAGGACAGGGGGACTAATGAAAAACTGTTTTTT. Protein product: CASSQDRGTNEKLFF.

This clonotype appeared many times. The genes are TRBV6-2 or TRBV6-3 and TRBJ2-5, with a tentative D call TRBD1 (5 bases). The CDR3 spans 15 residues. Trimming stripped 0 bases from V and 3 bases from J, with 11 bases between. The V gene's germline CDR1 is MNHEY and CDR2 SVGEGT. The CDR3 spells CASSYSGTGEETQYF. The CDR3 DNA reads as TGTGCCAGCAGTTACTCGGGCACAGGTGAAGAGACCCAGTACTTC.

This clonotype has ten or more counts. Written as DNA, the CDR3 is TGTGCCAGCAGCCTTACCTCTGGAAACACCATATATTTT. Amino acid sequence: CASSLTSGNTIYF. The chain links TRBV2 to TRBJ1-3; the D is unclear. The germline V gene encodes CDR1 SNHLY and CDR2 FYNNEI. This CDR3 has 13 residues. Deletions cut 6 bases from V and 0 bases from J, with 6 bases between.

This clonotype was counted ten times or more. For the CDR3, the DNA is TGTGCCAGCAGTGGAATACAGGGTTATGAGCAGTTCTTC. It is translated as CASSGIQGYEQFF. The chain joins TRBV6-1 to TRBJ2-1, with D possibly being TRBD1 (6 bases). The germline CDR1 and CDR2 sequences are MNHNS and SASEGT. This CDR3 is 13 amino acids long. Trimming pared 4 bases from V and 8 bases from J, leaving 12 bases between.

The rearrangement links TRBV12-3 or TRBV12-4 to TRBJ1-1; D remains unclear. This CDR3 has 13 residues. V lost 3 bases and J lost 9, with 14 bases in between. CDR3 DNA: TGTGCCAGCAGTTTTCGCTGGGGTCCCCAAGCTTTCTTT. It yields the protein CASSFRWGPQAFF.

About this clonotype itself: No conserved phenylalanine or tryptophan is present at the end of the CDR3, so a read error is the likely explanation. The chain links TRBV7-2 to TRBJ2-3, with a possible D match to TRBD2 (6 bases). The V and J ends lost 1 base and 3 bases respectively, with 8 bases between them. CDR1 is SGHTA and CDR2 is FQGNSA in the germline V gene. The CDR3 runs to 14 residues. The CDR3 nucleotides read TGTGCCAGCAGCTTAGGGACTACTACAGATACGCAGTATCTT. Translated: CASSLGTTTDTQYL.

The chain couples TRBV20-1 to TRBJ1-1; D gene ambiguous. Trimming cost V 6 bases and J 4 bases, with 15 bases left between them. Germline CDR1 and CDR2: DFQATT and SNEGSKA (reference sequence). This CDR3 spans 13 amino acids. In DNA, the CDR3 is TGCAGTGCCCCGCCCTCGGTTTTCACTGAAGCTTTCTTT. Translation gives CSAPPSVFTEAFF.

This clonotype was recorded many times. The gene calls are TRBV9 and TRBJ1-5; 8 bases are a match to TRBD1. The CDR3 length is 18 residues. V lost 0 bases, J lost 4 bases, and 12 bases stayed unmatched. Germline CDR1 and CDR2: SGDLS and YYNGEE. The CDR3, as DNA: TGTGCCAGCAGCGTAGGAGGCCGGTTGGGGGACAGGAATCAGCCCCAGCATTTT. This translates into CASSVGGRLGDRNQPQHF. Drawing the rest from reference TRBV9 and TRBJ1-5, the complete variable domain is DSGVTQTPKHLITATGQRVTLRCSPRSGDLSVYWYQQSLDQGLQFLIQYYNGEERAKGNILERFSAQQFPDLHSELNLSSLELGDSALYFCASSVGGRLGDRNQPQHFGDGTRLSIL.

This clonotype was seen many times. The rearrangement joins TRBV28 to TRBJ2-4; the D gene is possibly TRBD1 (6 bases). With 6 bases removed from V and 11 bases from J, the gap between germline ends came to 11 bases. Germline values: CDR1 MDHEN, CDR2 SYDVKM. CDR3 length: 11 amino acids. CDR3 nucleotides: TGTGCCAGCAGGGATTGGACAGTTCAGTACTTC. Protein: CASRDWTVQYF.

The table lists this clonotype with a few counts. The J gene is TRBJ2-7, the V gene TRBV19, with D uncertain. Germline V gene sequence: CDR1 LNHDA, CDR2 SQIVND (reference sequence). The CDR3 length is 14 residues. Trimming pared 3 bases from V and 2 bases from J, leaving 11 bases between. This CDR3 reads CASSISADTYEQYF. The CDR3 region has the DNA TGTGCCAGTAGTATCTCGGCAGACACCTACGAGCAGTACTTC.

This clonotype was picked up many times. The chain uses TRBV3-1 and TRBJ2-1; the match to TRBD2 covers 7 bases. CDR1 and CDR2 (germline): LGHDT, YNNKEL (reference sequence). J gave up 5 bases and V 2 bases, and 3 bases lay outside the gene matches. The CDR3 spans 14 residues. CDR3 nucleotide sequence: TGTGCCAGCAGCCAACTAGCGGACCACAATGAGCAGTTCTTC. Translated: CASSQLADHNEQFF.

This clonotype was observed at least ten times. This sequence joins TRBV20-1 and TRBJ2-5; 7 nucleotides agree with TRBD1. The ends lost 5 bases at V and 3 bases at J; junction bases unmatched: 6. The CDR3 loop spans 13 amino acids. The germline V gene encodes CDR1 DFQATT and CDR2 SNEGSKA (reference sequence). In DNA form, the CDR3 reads TGCAGTGCTTTAGACGACAGGGAAGAGACCCAGTACTTC. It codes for CSALDDREETQYF.

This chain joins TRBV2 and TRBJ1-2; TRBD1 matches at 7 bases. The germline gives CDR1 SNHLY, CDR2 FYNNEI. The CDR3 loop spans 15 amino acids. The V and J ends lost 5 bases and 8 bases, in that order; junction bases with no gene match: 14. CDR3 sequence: CASSSLSRDSSGYTF. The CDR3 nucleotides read TGTGCCAGCAGTTCACTTTCCCGGGACAGTAGCGGCTACACCTTC.

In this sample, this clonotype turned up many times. The CDR3 DNA follows: TGTGCCAGCAGTTTAATAGGGGGCGTCAATCAGCCCCAGCATTTT. It encodes CASSLIGGVNQPQHF. The rearrangement joins TRBV28 to TRBJ1-5, with 7 bases lining up with TRBD1. Germline V lookup: CDR1 MDHEN, CDR2 SYDVKM. This CDR3 has 15 amino acids. Trimming removed 2 bases from V and 3 bases from J; junction bases left unmatched: 4.

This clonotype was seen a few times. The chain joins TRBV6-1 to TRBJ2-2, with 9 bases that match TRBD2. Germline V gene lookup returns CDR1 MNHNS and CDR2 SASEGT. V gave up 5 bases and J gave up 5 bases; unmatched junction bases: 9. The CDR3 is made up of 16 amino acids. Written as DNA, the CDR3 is TGTGCCAGCAGTTTCCTACTAGCGGGTCGTACCGGGGAGCTGTTTTTT. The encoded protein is CASSFLLAGRTGELFF.

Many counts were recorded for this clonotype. The CDR3 sequence is CASSVGQGAYNEQFF. The CDR3 bases are TGTGCCAGCAGCGTAGGACAGGGGGCCTACAATGAGCAGTTCTTC. This chain connects TRBV9 to TRBJ2-1, with 9 positions matching TRBD1. V trimming: 0 bases; J trimming: 2 bases; junction bases outside the gene matches: 0. Germline loops: CDR1 SGDLS, CDR2 YYNGEE. The CDR3 has 15 amino acids.

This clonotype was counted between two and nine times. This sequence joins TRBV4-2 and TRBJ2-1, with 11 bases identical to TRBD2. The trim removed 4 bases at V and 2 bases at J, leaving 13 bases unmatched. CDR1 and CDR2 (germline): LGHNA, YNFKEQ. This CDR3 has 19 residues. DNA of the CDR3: TGTGCCAGCAGCCGAAATAGCGGGAGGGCCTTTAGCACCTACAATGAGCAGTTCTTC. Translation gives CASSRNSGRAFSTYNEQFF.

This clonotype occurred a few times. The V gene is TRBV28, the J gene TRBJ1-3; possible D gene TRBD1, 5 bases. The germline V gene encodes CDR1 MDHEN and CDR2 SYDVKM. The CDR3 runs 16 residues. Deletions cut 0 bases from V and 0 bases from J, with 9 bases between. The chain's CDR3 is CASSLWPDSSGNTIYF. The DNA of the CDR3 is TGTGCCAGCAGTTTATGGCCAGACAGCTCTGGAAACACCATATATTTT.

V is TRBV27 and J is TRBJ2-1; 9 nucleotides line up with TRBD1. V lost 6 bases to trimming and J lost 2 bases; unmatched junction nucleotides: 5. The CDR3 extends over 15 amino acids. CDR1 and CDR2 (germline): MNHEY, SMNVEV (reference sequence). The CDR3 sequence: CASRAGTGPYNEQFF. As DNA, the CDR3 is TGTGCCAGCAGAGCCGGGACAGGGCCCTACAATGAGCAGTTCTTC.

The CDR3 protein is CSANLGASGRAEGEQYF. CDR3 nucleotides: TGCAGTGCTAATCTCGGGGCTAGCGGGAGGGCGGAGGGCGAGCAGTACTTC. The chain has TRBV20-1 and TRBJ2-7; 12 nucleotides agree with TRBD2. With 4 bases clipped from V and 6 bases from J, the junction kept 16 bases outside the gene matches. The CDR3 contains 17 residues. Per the germline V gene, CDR1 is DFQATT and CDR2 is SNEGSKA (reference sequence).

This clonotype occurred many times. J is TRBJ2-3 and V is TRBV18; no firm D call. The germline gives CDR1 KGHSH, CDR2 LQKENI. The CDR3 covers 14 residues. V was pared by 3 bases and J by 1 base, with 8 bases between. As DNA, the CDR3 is TGTGCCAGCTCACCGGGGATACGCACAGATACGCAGTATTTT. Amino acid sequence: CASSPGIRTDTQYF.

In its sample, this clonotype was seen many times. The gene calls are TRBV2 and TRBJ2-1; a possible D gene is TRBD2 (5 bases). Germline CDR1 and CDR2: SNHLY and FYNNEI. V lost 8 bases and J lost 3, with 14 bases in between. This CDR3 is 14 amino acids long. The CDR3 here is CASRSAGVYNEQFF. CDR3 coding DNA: TGTGCCAGCCGTAGCGCCGGGGTCTACAATGAGCAGTTCTTC.

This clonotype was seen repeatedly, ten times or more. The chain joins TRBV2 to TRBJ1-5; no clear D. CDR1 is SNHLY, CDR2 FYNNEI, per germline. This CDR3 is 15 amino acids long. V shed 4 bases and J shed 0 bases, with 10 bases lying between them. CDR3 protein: CASSAGLISNQPQHF. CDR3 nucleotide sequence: TGTGCCAGCAGTGCCGGACTGATTAGCAATCAGCCCCAGCATTTT.

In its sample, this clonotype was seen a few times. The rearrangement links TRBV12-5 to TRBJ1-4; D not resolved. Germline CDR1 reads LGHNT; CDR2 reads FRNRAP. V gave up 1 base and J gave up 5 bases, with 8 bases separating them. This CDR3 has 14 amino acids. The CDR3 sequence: CASGLGTGNEKLFF. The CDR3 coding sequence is TGTGCTAGTGGTTTGGGCACGGGGAATGAAAAACTGTTTTTT. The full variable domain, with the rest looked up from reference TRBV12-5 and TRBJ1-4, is DARVTQTPRHKVTEMGQEVTMRCQPILGHNTVFWYRQTMMQGLELLAYFRNRAPLDDSGMPKDRFSAEMPDATLATLKIQPSEPRDSAVYFCASGLGTGNEKLFFGSGTQLSVL.